This TCR beta chain appears in the sequencing data of a study of T cells in placental villitis. Study results and limitations: Villitis of unknown etiology placentae had higher clonality than controls, median 0.057 versus 0.006.

Looked up from germline, CDR1 is LGHDT and CDR2 is YNNKEL (reference sequence). J gave up 2 bases and V 0 bases, and 8 bases lay outside the gene matches. This CDR3 comprises 19 residues. On this clone: Its cognate antigen is unknown.

This was the immunoSEQ v4 assay. The method was immunoSEQ multiplex PCR; TCRdb's version includes in-frame clones alone and lacks a portion of them. The table records 750 or so clones, roughly four fifths of them present only once. The V and J genes are TRBV3-1 (or the pseudogene TRBV3-2) and TRBJ2-3, with 13 bases lining up with TRBD2. The sequence derives from a human patient with villitis of unknown etiology; the placental T cells may come from both mother and fetus. Sequenced input: placental tissue containing maternal and fetal cells. The CDR3 region is CASSQDLEGTSGATDTQYF. CDR3 in DNA: TGTGCCAGCAGCCAAGATCTTGAGGGGACTAGCGGGGCCACAGATACGCAGTATTTT.